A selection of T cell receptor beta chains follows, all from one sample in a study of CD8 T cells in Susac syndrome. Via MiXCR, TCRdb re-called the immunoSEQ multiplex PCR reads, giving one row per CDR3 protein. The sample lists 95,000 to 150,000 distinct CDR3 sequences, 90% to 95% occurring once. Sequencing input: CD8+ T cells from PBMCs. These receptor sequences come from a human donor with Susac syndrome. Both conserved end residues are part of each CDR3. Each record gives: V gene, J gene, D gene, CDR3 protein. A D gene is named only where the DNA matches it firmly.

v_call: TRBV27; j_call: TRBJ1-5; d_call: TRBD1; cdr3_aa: CASSQTGGNQPQHF
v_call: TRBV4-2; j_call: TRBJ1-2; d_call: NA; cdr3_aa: CASSQVDRTYGYTF
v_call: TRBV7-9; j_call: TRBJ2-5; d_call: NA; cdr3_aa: CASSPRRVTGPKETQYF
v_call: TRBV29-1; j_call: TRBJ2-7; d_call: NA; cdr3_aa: CSVRAEPGLTYEQYF
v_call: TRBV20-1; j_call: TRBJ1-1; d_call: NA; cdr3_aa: CSARRGGTEAFF
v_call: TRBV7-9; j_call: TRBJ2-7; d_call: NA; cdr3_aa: CASSYYRSSYEQYF
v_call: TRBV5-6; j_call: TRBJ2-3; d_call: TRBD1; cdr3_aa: CASSFGQGADTQYF
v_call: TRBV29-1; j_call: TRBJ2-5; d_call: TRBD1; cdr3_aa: CSARQGVGETQYF
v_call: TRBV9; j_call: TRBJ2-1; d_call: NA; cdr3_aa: CASSVSDEQFF
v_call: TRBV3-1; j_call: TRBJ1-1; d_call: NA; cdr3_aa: CASSQVPGDTEAFF
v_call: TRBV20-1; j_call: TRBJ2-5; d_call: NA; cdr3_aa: CSARVTSLQYF
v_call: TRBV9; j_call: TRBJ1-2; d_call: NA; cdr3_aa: CASSERDRVLNYGYTF
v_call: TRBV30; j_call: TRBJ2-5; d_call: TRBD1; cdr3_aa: CAWSRGGDETQYF
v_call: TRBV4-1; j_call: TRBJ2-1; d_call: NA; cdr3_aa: CASSQAGGNEQFF
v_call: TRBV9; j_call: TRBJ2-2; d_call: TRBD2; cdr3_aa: CASSVGGGLNTGELFF